Listed below are T cell receptor beta chains from one sample, sequenced in a study of blood T cell repertoires in COVID-19. TCRdb keeps only in-frame clones here, not all; method: immunoSEQ multiplex PCR. The sample has 180,000 or so clones, almost 85% seen once. The sample consisted of PBMCs or T cells enriched from blood (not recorded which). These receptors were collected from a man in his fifties who had recovered from COVID-19. The CDR3 runs from the conserved cysteine through the conserved F or W. The D gene is left open where the match is weak. Not all rows give a size; the values are once, few, many and, for expanded clones, a class.

TRBJ2-5,-,TRBD2,TRBV18,CASSPNGLAGQETQYF,TGTGCCAGCTCACCGAACGGACTAGCGGGGCAAGAGACCCAGTACTTC
TRBJ2-1,-,-,TRBV6-1,CASSELFEQFF,TGTGCCAGCAGTGAATTATTTGAGCAGTTCTTC
TRBJ1-1,once,TRBD1,TRBV7-8,CASSRNPGQGNTEAFF,TGTGCCAGCAGCCGTAATCCGGGACAGGGTAACACTGAAGCTTTCTTT
TRBJ2-2,-,TRBD2,TRBV9,CASSLTGSGGATGELFF,TGTGCCAGCAGCCTGACGGGGAGCGGGGGAGCTACCGGGGAGCTGTTTTTT
TRBJ1-6,-,-,TRBV3-1/TRBV3-2,CASSRQTTGSLNSPLHF,TGTGCCAGCAGCCGACAAACCACAGGGTCGTTGAATTCACCCCTCCACTTT
TRBJ1-5,-,-,TRBV4-2,CASSQDVDRGMANQPQHF,TGTGCCAGCAGCCAAGATGTAGATAGGGGGATGGCCAATCAGCCCCAGCATTTT
TRBJ2-7,-,TRBD1,TRBV7-3,CASSQGQGTHEQYF,TGTGCCAGCAGCCAAGGACAGGGTACCCACGAGCAGTACTTC
TRBJ2-3,-,-,TRBV9,CASSSQDSPWSADTQYF,TGTGCCAGCAGCTCTCAGGACAGCCCTTGGAGTGCAGATACGCAGTATTTT
TRBJ2-5,-,TRBD2,TRBV28,CASSLPTSGGRETQYF,TGTGCCAGCAGTTTACCGACTAGCGGGGGGCGGGAGACCCAGTACTTC
TRBJ1-4,once,-,TRBV12-3/TRBV12-4,CASSDSTNEKLFF,TGTGCCAGCAGTGACTCAACTAATGAAAAACTGTTTTTT
TRBJ1-2,-,-,TRBV28,CANRSFNYGYTF,TGTGCCAACAGAAGCTTTAACTATGGCTACACCTTC
TRBJ2-3,-,-,TRBV3-1/TRBV3-2,CASSQDLGGGTADTQYF,TGTGCCAGCAGCCAAGACCTGGGGGGGGGCACCGCAGATACGCAGTATTTT
TRBJ2-7,-,TRBD2,TRBV6-1,CASSEVNSGRSREQYF,TGTGCCAGCAGTGAAGTTAATAGCGGGAGATCTCGGGAGCAGTACTTC
TRBJ2-6,-,TRBD1,TRBV19,CASSIPKTGRSGANVLTF,TGTGCCAGTAGTATACCTAAGACAGGGCGCTCTGGGGCCAACGTCCTGACTTTC
TRBJ2-2,-,TRBD1,TRBV29-1,CSVPGQGVSTGELFF,TGCAGCGTCCCGGGACAGGGGGTCTCCACCGGGGAGCTGTTTTTT
TRBJ1-1,few,TRBD1,TRBV12-3/TRBV12-4,CASSQTGRTEAFF,TGTGCCAGCAGTCAGACAGGGCGAACTGAAGCTTTCTTT
TRBJ1-6,-,TRBD1,TRBV30,CASNRGRMGSPLHF,TGTGCCTCTAACAGGGGGCGTATGGGTTCACCCCTCCACTTT
TRBJ2-6,-,-,TRBV7-6,CASSLALGSANSGANVLTF,TGTGCCAGCAGCTTAGCGCTCGGCAGCGCCAACTCTGGGGCCAACGTCCTGACTTTC
TRBJ2-5,-,TRBD1,TRBV28,CASSSIRGTGSSETQYF,TGTGCCAGCAGTTCTATACGAGGGACAGGGTCCTCCGAGACCCAGTACTTC
TRBJ2-5,once,-,TRBV30,CAWSGDVEGSETQYF,TGTGCCTGGAGTGGGGATGTTGAGGGATCGGAGACCCAGTACTTC
TRBJ1-5,few,TRBD1,TRBV5-1,CASSPDDRGANQPQHF,TGCGCCAGCAGCCCCGACGACAGGGGGGCCAATCAGCCCCAGCATTTT
TRBJ1-1,-,-,TRBV3-1/TRBV3-2,CASSQEGQFEAFF,TGTGCCAGCAGCCAAGAAGGACAGTTTGAAGCTTTCTTT
TRBJ2-7,-,TRBD1,TRBV11-1,CASSPGQGIPYEQYF,TGTGCCAGCAGCCCAGGACAGGGGATCCCCTACGAGCAGTACTTC
TRBJ2-2,-,TRBD1,TRBV3-1/TRBV3-2,CASSQRQGADTGELFF,TGTGCCAGCAGCCAACGACAGGGGGCGGACACCGGGGAGCTGTTTTTT
TRBJ2-3,-,TRBD2,TRBV6-5,CASSYGGEHTQYF,TGTGCCAGCAGTTACGGGGGGGAACATACGCAGTATTTT
TRBJ2-1,-,TRBD2,TRBV4-1,CASSPGTSGAFSYNEQFF,TGCGCCAGCAGTCCCGGGACTAGCGGGGCATTCTCCTACAATGAGCAGTTCTTC
TRBJ2-1,-,TRBD2,TRBV7-3,CASSLRGREANEQFF,TGTGCCAGCAGCTTAAGAGGGAGGGAGGCGAATGAGCAGTTCTTC
TRBJ2-2,-,-,TRBV19,CASSTLTANTGELFF,TGTGCCAGTAGTACCCTGACAGCTAACACCGGGGAGCTGTTTTTT
TRBJ1-6,-,-,TRBV6-1,CASSESGGWDSPLHF,TGTGCCAGCAGTGAATCCGGGGGATGGGATTCACCCCTCCACTTT
TRBJ2-1,-,TRBD1,TRBV5-8,CASSTGTGGPYNEQFF,TGTGCCAGCAGCACTGGGACAGGGGGCCCTTACAATGAGCAGTTCTTC
TRBJ2-2,-,-,TRBV5-6,CASSLVANTGELFF,TGTGCCAGCAGCTTAGTAGCAAACACCGGGGAGCTGTTTTTT
TRBJ2-1,-,TRBD2,TRBV28,CASRSSGANNEQFF,TGTGCCAGCAGGTCTAGCGGGGCGAACAATGAGCAGTTCTTC
TRBJ2-1,-,-,TRBV2,CASSSTSYNEQFF,TGTGCCAGCAGTTCTACTTCCTACAATGAGCAGTTCTTC
TRBJ1-2,-,-,TRBV28,CASSPIIANYGYTF,TGTGCCAGCAGTCCGATTATAGCTAACTATGGCTACACCTTC
TRBJ2-7,-,-,TRBV9,CASSVDEVVDEQYF,TGTGCCAGCAGCGTAGACGAGGTAGTGGACGAGCAGTACTTC
TRBJ1-5,-,TRBD1,TRBV2,CASNDRGPIQPQHF,TGTGCCAGCAACGACAGGGGGCCGATTCAGCCCCAGCATTTT
TRBJ1-2,-,-,TRBV4-1,CASSQGYRDGYTF,TGCGCCAGCAGCCAAGGGTACAGGGACGGCTACACCTTC
TRBJ1-2,-,-,TRBV5-1,CASSLELGQPERGGGYTF,TGCGCCAGCAGCTTGGAACTTGGTCAGCCAGAAAGAGGTGGAGGCTACACCTTC
TRBJ2-4,-,-,TRBV7-8,CASSLVGRGVKNIQYF,TGTGCCAGCAGCTTAGTGGGGAGGGGGGTCAAAAACATTCAGTACTTC
TRBJ1-1,-,-,TRBV4-1,CASSYTGNTEAFF,TGCGCCAGCAGCTATACAGGGAACACTGAAGCTTTCTTT
TRBJ2-1,once,TRBD1,TRBV25-1,CASSDSYRGAYNEQFF,TGTGCCAGCAGTGACTCCTACAGGGGCGCCTACAATGAGCAGTTCTTC
TRBJ2-3,-,TRBD2,TRBV7-2,CASSFLSGGDFTQYF,TGTGCCAGCAGCTTCCTTAGCGGGGGGGATTTTACGCAGTATTTT
TRBJ1-3,-,-,TRBV6-5,CASSTGHNSGNTIYF,TGTGCCAGCAGTACCGGACATAACTCTGGAAACACCATATATTTT
TRBJ2-6,-,-,TRBV28,CASSFVSGANVLTF,TGTGCCAGCAGTTTCGTCTCTGGGGCCAACGTCCTGACTTTC
TRBJ2-6,-,TRBD1,TRBV5-1,CASSLRTGDLFGANVLTF,TGCGCCAGCAGCTTAAGGACAGGGGACCTCTTTGGGGCCAACGTCCTGACTTTC
TRBJ2-7,-,TRBD1,TRBV11-1,CASSLKDRGEQYF,TGTGCCAGCAGCTTAAAGGACAGGGGTGAGCAGTACTTC
TRBJ1-1,-,TRBD1,TRBV6-1,CASSERSGGVGAFF,TGTGCCAGCAGTGAAAGGTCAGGGGGCGTGGGAGCTTTCTTT
TRBJ2-5,-,TRBD2,TRBV5-4,CASSSQGLVLETQYF,TGTGCCAGCAGCTCACAGGGACTAGTTTTAGAGACCCAGTACTTC
TRBJ2-7,-,TRBD2,TRBV3-1/TRBV3-2,CASSQVMASGGEQYF,TGTGCCAGCAGCCAAGTTATGGCTAGCGGGGGCGAGCAGTACTTC
TRBJ2-4,-,-,TRBV19,CASSFGIKNIQYF,TGTGCCAGTTCGTTCGGGATTAAAAACATTCAGTACTTC